These 27 T cell receptor beta chains originate from one sample sequenced in a study of cytomegalovirus exposure and HLA in healthy donors (dated by TCRdb to 2016 to 2017). The library was obtained by the immunoSEQ multiplex PCR assay. For the multiplex PCR, a mixture combining 60 forward primers for TCR Vbeta segments and 13 reverse primers for TCR Jbeta segments was used. Drawn from immuneACCESS, this table holds only the in-frame rearrangements with V and J called that TCRdb kept. Clones are partly lost; checked studies trace under half to an unresolved V gene and leave the rest unexplained. The sample table holds roughly 86,000 clones, of which 70% to 85% were seen once. The ten biggest clones cover approximately 9% of the sample. The specimen sequenced was PBMCs. These receptors originate from a man in his sixties in good health and CMV-seronegative.

The chain has TRBV28 and TRBJ1-5; 9 bases map to TRBD1. This CDR3 contains 17 residues. V dropped 7 bases and J dropped 0; count of bases not matched to a gene: 10. Germline CDR1 reads MDHEN; CDR2 reads SYDVKM. CDR3 DNA sequence: TGTGCCAGCACAACAGGGGGCGCGGGGTTTAGCAATCAGCCCCAGCATTTT. Protein sequence: CASTTGGAGFSNQPQHF.

The genes are TRBV18 and TRBJ1-4; maybe TRBD1 (5 bases). The germline gives CDR1 KGHSH, CDR2 LQKENI. Trimming cost V 0 bases and J 8 bases, with 19 bases left between them. This CDR3 has 17 amino acids. CDR3 amino acids: CASSPPPRQGTLEKLFF. The CDR3 coding sequence is TGTGCCAGCTCACCACCCCCGAGGCAGGGTACTTTGGAAAAACTGTTTTTT.

The gene calls are TRBV9 and TRBJ1-5; D is perhaps TRBD1 (5 bases). The V gene lost 3 bases and the J gene lost 3 bases, with 10 bases spanning the gap. CDR1 and CDR2 (germline): SGDLS, YYNGEE. CDR3 size: 14 residues. The CDR3, as DNA: TGTGCCAGCAGCGCTGACAGTTACAATCAGCCCCAGCATTTT. Translated: CASSADSYNQPQHF.

The V and J genes are TRBV5-6 and TRBJ2-5, with TRBD1 identical over 9 bases. Germline V lookup: CDR1 SGHDT, CDR2 YYEEEE. Trimming took 1 base from V and 5 from J; bases not matched to a gene: 6. The CDR3 consists of 15 residues. CDR3 DNA sequence: TGTGCCAGCAGCTTGAACAGGGGGCGCGGTGAGACCCAGTACTTC. It translates to CASSLNRGRGETQYF.

This clone occurred a few times. V gene TRBV13 combines with J gene TRBJ1-2, with TRBD1 matching 8 bases. Germline lookup yields CDR1 PRHDT and CDR2 FYEKMQ (reference sequence). V lost 1 base, J lost 7 bases, and 17 bases stayed unmatched. This CDR3 spans 18 amino acids. CDR3 residues: CASSLAKHIGQGIGGYTF. The DNA for the CDR3 is TGTGCCAGCAGCTTAGCCAAACATATTGGACAGGGTATCGGTGGCTACACCTTC. Combining the CDR3 with reference TRBV13 and TRBJ1-2 gives the whole variable domain AAGVIQSPRHLIKEKRETATLKCYPIPRHDTVYWYQQGPGQDPQFLISFYEKMQSDKGSIPDRFSAQQFSDYHSELNMSSLELGDSALYFCASSLAKHIGQGIGGYTFGSGTRLTVV.

This clone has only a few counts. V is TRBV6-1 and J is TRBJ2-7, with 7 bases that match TRBD2. The J segment lost 3 bases and the V segment lost 1 base, leaving 3 bases of the junction unmatched. The CDR3 runs 14 residues. Germline V CDR1 and CDR2: MNHNS, SASEGT. In DNA, the CDR3 is TGTGCCAGCAGTGAAGGGGGGGGAGGCTACGAGCAGTACTTC. Residues: CASSEGGGGYEQYF.

In this sample, this clone turned up once. The CDR3 nucleotides are TGTGCCAGTAGTCTACTAGCGGGTTATGAGCAGTTCTTC. The encoded protein is CASSLLAGYEQFF. The gene calls are TRBV19 and TRBJ2-1; 9 bases line up with TRBD2. There are 13 residues in the CDR3. Germline V gene lookup returns CDR1 LNHDA and CDR2 SQIVND (reference sequence). J lost 8 bases, V lost 5 bases, and 4 bases had no gene match.

This clone has only one observation. The chain combines TRBV6-6 with TRBJ2-7; 9 nucleotides line up with TRBD2. Germline CDR1 MNHNY, CDR2 SVGAGI (reference sequence). The ends lost 7 bases at V and 4 bases at J; junction bases unmatched: 8. The CDR3 runs 14 residues. The CDR3 DNA sequence: TGTGCCAGCACCAATAGCGGGGGCCTTTACGAGCAGTACTTC. Its translation is CASTNSGGLYEQYF.

The chain couples TRBV9 to TRBJ2-3; D remains unclear. Trimming stripped 0 bases from V and 0 bases from J, with 5 bases between. The CDR3 spans 14 residues. Germline V gives CDR1 SGDLS, CDR2 YYNGEE. CDR3 sequence reads: CASSVETSTDTQYF. CDR3 in DNA: TGTGCCAGCAGCGTAGAAACAAGCACAGATACGCAGTATTTT.

The rearrangement uses TRBV28 and TRBJ2-5; the D gene is possibly TRBD1 (5 bases). V lost 3 bases and J lost 5, with 10 bases in between. Germline V lookup: CDR1 MDHEN, CDR2 SYDVKM. The CDR3 is 13 amino acids. The CDR3 loop reads CASSLDTRETQYF. CDR3 coding DNA: TGTGCCAGCAGTTTGGACACCCGGGAGACCCAGTACTTC.

J is TRBJ1-5 and V is TRBV6-5; D is uncertain. V lost 6 bases and J 5 bases, leaving 17 bases between the germline ends. This CDR3 is 15 amino acids long. Germline loops: CDR1 MNHEY, CDR2 SVGAGI. The DNA for the CDR3 is TGTGCCAGCAGCATTGACGGAGGGAGGCATCAGCCCCAGCATTTT. Amino acids: CASSIDGGRHQPQHF.

V gene TRBV9 combines with J gene TRBJ1-3, with D hard to call. Per germline, CDR1 SGDLS and CDR2 YYNGEE. Trimming left V 0 bases short and J 4 bases short, with 11 bases between. The CDR3 spans 15 residues. CDR3 amino acids: CASSVDWEAGNTIYF. The CDR3 DNA is TGTGCCAGCAGCGTAGACTGGGAGGCAGGAAACACCATATATTTT.

V is TRBV7-8 and J is TRBJ1-2; D not certain. The germline V gene encodes CDR1 SGHVS and CDR2 FQNEAQ. Trimming took 7 bases from V and 0 from J, leaving 12 bases between them. The CDR3 covers 14 residues. CDR3 region: CASTATTSNYGYTF. CDR3 in DNA: TGTGCCAGCACGGCTACTACATCTAACTATGGCTACACCTTC.

The V gene is TRBV28, the J gene TRBJ1-4; D perhaps matches TRBD1 (6 bases). This CDR3 has 14 residues. The germline V gene encodes CDR1 MDHEN and CDR2 SYDVKM. Trimming took off 7 bases at V and 7 bases at J, with 16 bases between the two ends. CDR3 coding DNA: TGTGCCAGCACCCCAGGGGCCCCGGGTGAAAAACTGTTTTTT. Encoded protein: CASTPGAPGEKLFF. The variable domain in full, with the rest retrieved from reference TRBV28 and TRBJ1-4, is DVKVTQSSRYLVKRTGEKVFLECVQDMDHENMFWYRQDPGLGLRLIYFSYDVKMKEKGDIPEGYSVSREKKERFSLILESASTNQTSMYLCASTPGAPGEKLFFGSGTQLSVL.

The CDR3 bases are TGTGCCAGCAGGGCTAGCAATCAGCCCCAGCATTTT. It codes for CASRASNQPQHF. The rearrangement uses TRBV6-1 and TRBJ1-5; D not certain. The CDR3 is 12 amino acids. V lost 6 bases to trimming and J lost 0 bases, with 3 bases between them. Germline CDR1 reads MNHNS; CDR2 reads SASEGT.

The V call is TRBV7-2, the J call TRBJ2-2; TRBD1 might be the D (6 bases). Trimming removed 4 bases at V and 0 bases at J, with 9 bases between. The CDR3 totals 15 residues. Germline V gene lookup returns CDR1 SGHTA and CDR2 FQGNSA. CDR3 loop: CASSSGHANTGELFF. The CDR3 bases are TGTGCCAGCAGCTCGGGACATGCGAACACCGGGGAGCTGTTTTTT.

The chain couples TRBV13 to TRBJ1-2; 7 nucleotides agree with TRBD1. This CDR3 is built from 14 residues. V shed 5 bases and J 8 bases; nucleotides not matched to a gene: 11. Germline CDR1 reads PRHDT; CDR2 reads FYEKMQ (reference sequence). The CDR3 loop reads CASSQTGTGRGYTF. DNA for the CDR3: TGTGCCAGCAGCCAGACAGGGACGGGGAGGGGCTACACCTTC. The entire variable domain, with the rest obtained from reference TRBV13 and TRBJ1-2, is as follows: AAGVIQSPRHLIKEKRETATLKCYPIPRHDTVYWYQQGPGQDPQFLISFYEKMQSDKGSIPDRFSAQQFSDYHSELNMSSLELGDSALYFCASSQTGTGRGYTFGSGTRLTVV.

J is TRBJ1-2 and V is TRBV6-1; 11 nucleotides align to TRBD1. Germline V CDR1 and CDR2: MNHNS, SASEGT. The CDR3 length is 14 residues. Trimming removed 8 bases from V and 6 bases from J; junction bases left unmatched: 8. The CDR3 here is CASLFGQGADGYTF. The CDR3 nucleotides read TGTGCCAGCCTTTTTGGACAGGGGGCGGATGGCTACACCTTC.

The V and J genes are TRBV5-4 and TRBJ1-1, with 9 bases matching TRBD1. V shed 4 bases, J shed 12 bases, and the junction held 13 bases outside the gene matches. Per germline, CDR1 SGHNT and CDR2 YYREEE (reference sequence). This CDR3 comprises 14 residues. The CDR3 DNA is TGTGCCAGCAGCGTGAGTCTAGGGACAGGGTCGACTTTCTTT. Amino acids: CASSVSLGTGSTFF.

The rearrangement uses TRBV10-1 and TRBJ2-5; no clear D. Trimming took off 2 bases at V and 5 bases at J, with 12 bases between the two ends. From germline, CDR1 is WNHNN and CDR2 SYGVQD (reference sequence). This CDR3 is 14 amino acids long. Here the CDR3 reads CASSEARQAETQYF. CDR3 bases: TGCGCCAGCAGTGAGGCCCGGCAGGCCGAGACCCAGTACTTC.

This rearrangement joins TRBV7-7 to TRBJ2-3; D is unresolved. Trimming left V 5 bases short and J 3 bases short, with 9 bases between. Germline V gene lookup returns CDR1 SSHAT and CDR2 FNYEAQ (reference sequence). CDR3 size: 13 residues. CDR3 protein: CASSPEVTDTQYF. The CDR3 bases are TGTGCCAGCAGCCCCGAGGTGACAGATACGCAGTATTTT.

For the CDR3, the DNA is TGTGCCAGCAGTACGGGAGTTGAAAAACTGTTTTTT. This encodes CASSTGVEKLFF. The chain employs TRBV6-6 and TRBJ1-4; D gene unclear. This CDR3 is 12 amino acids long. Germline assignment: CDR1 MNHNY and CDR2 SVGAGI (reference sequence). V was cut by 5 bases and J by 7 bases, with 8 bases left in between.

The chain uses TRBV29-1 and TRBJ2-2, with D unclear. CDR1 is SQVTM and CDR2 is ANQGSEA in the germline V gene. Trimming left V 6 bases short and J 8 bases short, with 16 bases between. This CDR3 has 13 amino acids. For the CDR3, the DNA is TGCAGCGTAGCCGCCGGAGTTCAAGGGGAGCTGTTTTTT. Amino acids: CSVAAGVQGELFF.

The rearrangement uses TRBV7-9 and TRBJ1-2; 12 nucleotides line up with TRBD1. The CDR3 covers 13 residues. V shed 4 bases, J shed 12 bases, and the junction held 6 bases outside the gene matches. Germline V gene sequence: CDR1 SEHNR, CDR2 FQNEAQ (reference sequence). CDR3 protein: CASSSGTGGENTF. The CDR3 DNA reads TGTGCCAGCAGCTCCGGGACAGGGGGCGAGAACACCTTC.

The rearrangement uses TRBV5-6 and TRBJ2-7, with 9 bases fitting TRBD1. Germline CDR1 and CDR2: SGHDT and YYEEEE. The CDR3 spans 15 residues. After removal of 3 bases from V and 5 bases from J, the junction contained 9 bases not matched to a gene. Here the CDR3 DNA reads TGTGCCAGCAGCTATATGGGGACAGGGCCCCACGAGCAGTACTTC. Protein product: CASSYMGTGPHEQYF.

The CDR3 protein is CASSGLTRAGTRETQYF. The CDR3 coding sequence is TGTGCCAGCAGTGGACTAACTAGGGCGGGCACGAGAGAGACCCAGTACTTC. This chain joins TRBV6-1 and TRBJ2-5, with D perhaps matching TRBD2 (5 bases). This CDR3 is built from 17 residues. With 4 bases removed from V and 4 bases from J, the gap between germline ends came to 22 bases. Germline values: CDR1 MNHNS, CDR2 SASEGT.

V and J are TRBV19 and TRBJ1-5, with a weak D call TRBD1 (6 bases). CDR1 is LNHDA and CDR2 is SQIVND in the germline V gene (reference sequence). The CDR3 covers 14 residues. Trimming stripped 7 bases from V and 7 bases from J, with 17 bases between. The CDR3, as DNA: TGTGCCAGTACAGGGGCCGGCCTGGGACAGCCCCAGCATTTT. Its translation is CASTGAGLGQPQHF.